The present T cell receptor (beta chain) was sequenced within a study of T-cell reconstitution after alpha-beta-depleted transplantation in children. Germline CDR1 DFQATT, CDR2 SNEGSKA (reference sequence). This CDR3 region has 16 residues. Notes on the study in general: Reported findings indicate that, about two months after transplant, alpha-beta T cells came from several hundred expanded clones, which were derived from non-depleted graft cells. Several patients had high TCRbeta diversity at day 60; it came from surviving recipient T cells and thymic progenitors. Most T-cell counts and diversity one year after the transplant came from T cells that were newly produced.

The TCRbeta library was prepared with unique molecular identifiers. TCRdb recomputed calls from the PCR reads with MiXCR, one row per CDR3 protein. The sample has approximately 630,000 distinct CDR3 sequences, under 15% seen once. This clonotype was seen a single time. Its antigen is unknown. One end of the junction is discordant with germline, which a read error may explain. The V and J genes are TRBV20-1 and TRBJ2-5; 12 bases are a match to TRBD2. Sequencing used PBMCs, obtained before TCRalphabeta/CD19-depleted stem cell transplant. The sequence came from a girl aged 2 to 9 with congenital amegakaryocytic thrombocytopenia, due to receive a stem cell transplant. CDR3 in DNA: TGCTGTGCCTCTAGCGGGAGGGCCACAACTAAAGAGACCCAGTACTTC. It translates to CCASSGRATTKETQYF.